This T cell receptor beta chain was sequenced in a study of blood T cell repertoires in COVID-19. On the study more broadly: COVID-19 samples, acute and convalescent, were from the United States, Italy and Spain.

V lost 1 base and J lost 5; bases outside the gene matches: 14. This CDR3 is built from 18 residues. From germline, CDR1 is SGHKS and CDR2 YYEKEE (reference sequence). The age range of participants was about 18 to 95 years, with residence in about 25 US areas. The count of this clone is one. Source study methods: Reference gene primer amplification gave estimated nucleated cell counts. This table comes from immunoSEQ multiplex PCR, and its TCRdb copy is limited to in-frame clones, with some not included. V, J and clone size reflect that table, while D and trimming were determined from the DNA. The sample contains fewer than 250,000 clones, roughly 90% of which appear only once.

The chain joins TRBV5-5 to TRBJ2-3, with TRBD2 matching 9 bases. The receptor's source is a woman aged 18 to 35 who had recovered from COVID-19. Sequenced input: PBMCs or T cells enriched from blood (not recorded which). Here the CDR3 reads CASSLPVLAGVDGDTQYF. The CDR3 coding sequence is TGTGCCAGCAGCTTGCCAGTTTTAGCGGGGGTGGATGGAGATACGCAGTATTTT.